The 2 T cell receptor beta chains in this list originate from one sample, sequenced in a study of PD-1 blockade in classical Hodgkin lymphoma. Data came from immunoSEQ multiplex PCR; TCRdb stores just in-frame clones and leaves some out. There are some 24,000 clones in the sample; around three quarters occur only once, and about 27% lies in the top ten. Time point defined: cycle 4 day 1 (C4D1), after less than seven weeks of nivolumab. All patients relapsed after autologous stem cell transplantation, and brentuximab vedotin exposure varied. The starting material was peripheral blood mononuclear cells (PBMCs), obtained before the fourth cycle of nivolumab. Receptor source: a human donor with classical Hodgkin lymphoma.

This sequence joins TRBV6-6 and TRBJ1-3; the D is unclear. The CDR3 spans 13 residues. The germline V and J ends were trimmed by 0 bases and 3 bases, with 3 bases remaining between them. Germline V gene lookup returns CDR1 MNHNY and CDR2 SVGAGI (reference sequence). The CDR3 nucleotides are TGTGCCAGCAGTTACTCCAGTGGAAACACCATATATTTT. This codes for CASSYSSGNTIYF.

The chain is built from TRBV4-2 and TRBJ2-3, with a tentative D call TRBD1 (6 bases). CDR3 size: 13 residues. V lost 6 bases and J 2 bases, leaving 9 bases between the germline ends. The germline V gene encodes CDR1 LGHNA and CDR2 YNFKEQ. CDR3 bases: TGTGCCAGCAGACAGGGTTACACAGATACGCAGTATTTT. Residues: CASRQGYTDTQYF.